This T cell receptor (beta chain) was captured in a study of molecular identifiers for immune sequencing clone quantification. Whole-study findings and limits: Over 97% of CMV-specific effector molecules, but under 1% of naive ones, were in clones above 20 copies.

Via MiXCR, TCRdb re-called the PCR reads, giving one row per CDR3 protein. This sample has over 600,000 distinct CDR3 sequences, with just under 20% found just once. This clonotype showed up many times. No antigen is known for it. CDR3 length: 16 amino acids. CDR1 is MNHNY and CDR2 is SVGAGI in the germline V gene (reference sequence). V lost 6 bases to trimming and J lost 2 bases, with 20 bases between them. The TCR originated in a human donor in good health. Some libraries in this study had Jurkat cell RNA spiked in. Sequences were obtained from naive CD8+ T cells from blood, with Jurkat cell RNA spiked in. Subset reported: FACS-sorted CD8+CD4-CCR7+CD45RA+ naive T cells. The J gene is TRBJ2-7, the V gene TRBV6-6; tentatively, D is TRBD1 (7 bases). In DNA, the CDR3 is TGTGCCAGCAGCACCCCCAGGGGGGACCTTCCCTACGAGCAGTACTTC. It specifies CASSTPRGDLPYEQYF.